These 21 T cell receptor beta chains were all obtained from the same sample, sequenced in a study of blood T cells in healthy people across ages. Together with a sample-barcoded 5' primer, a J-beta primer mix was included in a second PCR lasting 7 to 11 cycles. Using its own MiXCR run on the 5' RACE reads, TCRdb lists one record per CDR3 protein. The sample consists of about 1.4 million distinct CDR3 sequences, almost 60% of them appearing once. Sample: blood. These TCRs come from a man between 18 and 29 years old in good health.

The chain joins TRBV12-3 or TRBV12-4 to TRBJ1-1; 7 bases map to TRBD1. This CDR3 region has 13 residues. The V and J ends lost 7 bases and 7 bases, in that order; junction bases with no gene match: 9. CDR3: CASKTGTALEAFF. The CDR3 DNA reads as TGTGCCAGCAAGACAGGGACCGCTCTTGAAGCTTTCTTT.

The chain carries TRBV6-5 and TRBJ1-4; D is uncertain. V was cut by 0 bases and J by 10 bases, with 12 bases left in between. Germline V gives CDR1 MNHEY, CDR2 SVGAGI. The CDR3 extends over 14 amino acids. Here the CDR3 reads CASSYSGAASKLFF. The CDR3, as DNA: TGTGCCAGCAGTTACTCCGGAGCAGCATCAAAACTGTTTTTT.

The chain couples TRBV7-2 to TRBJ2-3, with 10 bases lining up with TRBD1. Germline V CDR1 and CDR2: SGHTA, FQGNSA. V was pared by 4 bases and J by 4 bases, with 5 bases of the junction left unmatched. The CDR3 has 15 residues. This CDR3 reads CASSYDRGPADTQYF. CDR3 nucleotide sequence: TGTGCCAGCAGCTACGACAGGGGGCCTGCAGATACGCAGTATTTT.

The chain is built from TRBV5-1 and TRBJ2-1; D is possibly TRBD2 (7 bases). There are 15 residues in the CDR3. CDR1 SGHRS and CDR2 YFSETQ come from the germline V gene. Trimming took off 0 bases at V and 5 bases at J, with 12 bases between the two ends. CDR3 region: CASSLALGGHNEQFF. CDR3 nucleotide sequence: TGCGCCAGCAGCTTGGCCCTCGGGGGGCACAATGAGCAGTTCTTC.

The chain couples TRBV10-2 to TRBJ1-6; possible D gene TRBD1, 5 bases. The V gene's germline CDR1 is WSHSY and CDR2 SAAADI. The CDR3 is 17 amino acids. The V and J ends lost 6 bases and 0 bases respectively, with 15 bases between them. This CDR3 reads CASRSGTQSSYNSPLHF. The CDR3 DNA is TGCGCCAGCAGATCCGGGACGCAGAGCTCCTATAATTCACCCCTCCACTTT.

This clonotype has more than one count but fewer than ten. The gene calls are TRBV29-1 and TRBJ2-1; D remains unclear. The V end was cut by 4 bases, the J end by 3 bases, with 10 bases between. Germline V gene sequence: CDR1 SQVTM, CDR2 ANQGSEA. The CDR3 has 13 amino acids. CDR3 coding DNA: TGCAGCGTTGGAGGCGTCAACTACAATGAGCAGTTCTTC. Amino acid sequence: CSVGGVNYNEQFF.

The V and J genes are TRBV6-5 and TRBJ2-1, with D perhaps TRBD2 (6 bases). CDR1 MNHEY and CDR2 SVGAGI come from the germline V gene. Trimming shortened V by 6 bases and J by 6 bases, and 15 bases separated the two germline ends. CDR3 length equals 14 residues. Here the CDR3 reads CASRALAPTNEQFF. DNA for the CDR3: TGTGCCAGCAGAGCTCTAGCGCCGACCAATGAGCAGTTCTTC.

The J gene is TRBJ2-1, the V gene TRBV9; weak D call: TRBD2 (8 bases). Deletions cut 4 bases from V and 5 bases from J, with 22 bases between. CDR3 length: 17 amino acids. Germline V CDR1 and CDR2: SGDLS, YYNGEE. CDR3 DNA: TGTGCCAGCAGCCCCCGGGGGGGGGACAGCGGAGACAATGAGCAGTTCTTC. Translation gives CASSPRGGDSGDNEQFF.

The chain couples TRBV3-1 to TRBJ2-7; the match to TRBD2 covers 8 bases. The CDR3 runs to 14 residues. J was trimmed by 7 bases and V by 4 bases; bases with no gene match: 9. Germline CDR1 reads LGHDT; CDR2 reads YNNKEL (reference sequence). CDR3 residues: CASSRPGLVREQYF. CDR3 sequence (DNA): TGTGCCAGCAGCCGGCCGGGACTAGTGCGTGAGCAGTACTTC.

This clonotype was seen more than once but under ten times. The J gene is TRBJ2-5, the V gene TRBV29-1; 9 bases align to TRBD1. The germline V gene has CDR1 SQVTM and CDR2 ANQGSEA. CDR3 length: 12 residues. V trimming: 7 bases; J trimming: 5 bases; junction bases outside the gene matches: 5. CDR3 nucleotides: TGCAGCGGAGGACAGGGGAAGGAGACCCAGTACTTC. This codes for CSGGQGKETQYF.

CDR3 nucleotides: TGTGCCAGCAGCTGGGACAACCGTCAAGAGACCCAGTACTTC. Amino acids: CASSWDNRQETQYF. The chain combines TRBV28 with TRBJ2-5; D perhaps matches TRBD1 (6 bases). From germline, CDR1 is MDHEN and CDR2 SYDVKM. V lost 6 bases to trimming and J lost 2 bases, with 13 bases between them. The CDR3 contains 14 residues.

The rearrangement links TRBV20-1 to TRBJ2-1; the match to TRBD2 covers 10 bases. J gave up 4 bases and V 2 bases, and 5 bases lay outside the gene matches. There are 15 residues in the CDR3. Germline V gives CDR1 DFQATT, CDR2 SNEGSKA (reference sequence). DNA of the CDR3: TGCAGTGCTAGATCAACTAGCGGGGCGTACAATGAGCAGTTCTTC. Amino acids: CSARSTSGAYNEQFF.

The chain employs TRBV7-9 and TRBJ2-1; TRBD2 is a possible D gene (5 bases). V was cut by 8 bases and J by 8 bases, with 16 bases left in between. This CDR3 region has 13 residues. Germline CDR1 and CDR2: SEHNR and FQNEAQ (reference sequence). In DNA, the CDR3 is TGTGCCAGCGCCAGGACTCCAAGCGATGAGCAGTTCTTC. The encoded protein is CASARTPSDEQFF.

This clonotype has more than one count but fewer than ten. The CDR3: CASSSNDRQTQYF. CDR3 DNA: TGTGCCAGCAGCTCAAACGACCGGCAGACGCAGTATTTT. V is TRBV7-2 and J is TRBJ2-3; D uncertain. CDR3 length: 13 amino acids. Germline V gene sequence: CDR1 SGHTA, CDR2 FQGNSA. Trimming took 4 bases from V and 9 from J, leaving 14 bases between them.

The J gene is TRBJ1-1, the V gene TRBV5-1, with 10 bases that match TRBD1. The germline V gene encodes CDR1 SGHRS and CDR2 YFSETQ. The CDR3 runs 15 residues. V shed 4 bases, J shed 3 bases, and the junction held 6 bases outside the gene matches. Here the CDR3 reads CASSQRQGADTEAFF. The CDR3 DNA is TGCGCCAGCAGCCAGAGACAGGGGGCGGACACTGAAGCTTTCTTT.

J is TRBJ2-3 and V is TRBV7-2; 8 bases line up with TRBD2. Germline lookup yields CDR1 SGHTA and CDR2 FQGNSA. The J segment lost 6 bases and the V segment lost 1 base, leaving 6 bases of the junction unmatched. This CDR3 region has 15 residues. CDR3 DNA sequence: TGTGCCAGCAGCTTAGACGGGGGGGGCGGGGATACGCAGTATTTT. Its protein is CASSLDGGGGDTQYF.

CDR3 in amino acids: CSACSSPQGAITYEQYF. The CDR3 region has the DNA TGCAGTGCTTGCTCCTCGCCACAGGGGGCGATTACCTACGAGCAGTACTTC. The chain employs TRBV20-1 and TRBJ2-7; 9 bases are a match to TRBD1. The CDR3 length is 17 residues. V shed 5 bases, J shed 2 bases, and the junction held 16 bases outside the gene matches. Germline assignment: CDR1 DFQATT and CDR2 SNEGSKA (reference sequence).

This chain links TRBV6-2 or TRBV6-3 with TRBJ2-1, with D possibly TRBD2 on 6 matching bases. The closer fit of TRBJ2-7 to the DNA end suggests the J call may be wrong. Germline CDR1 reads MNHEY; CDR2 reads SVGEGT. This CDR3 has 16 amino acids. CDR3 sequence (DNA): TGTGCCAGCAGTAACCGACGGGAGAGCTCCTACAATGAGCAGTACTTC. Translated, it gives CASSNRRESSYNEQYF.

The CDR3 DNA sequence: TGTGCCAGCAGCTTGGGGCACAGGGGAAACCCTTACAATGAGCAGTACTTC. Protein sequence: CASSLGHRGNPYNEQYF. This chain joins TRBV7-6 and TRBJ2-1, with 7 bases lining up with TRBD1. The J call may be wrong; the DNA end is better matched by TRBJ2-7. Per germline, CDR1 SGHVS and CDR2 FNYEAQ. This CDR3 contains 17 residues.

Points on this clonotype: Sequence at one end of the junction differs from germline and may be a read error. CDR3 sequence (DNA): TGCGCCGGCAGCCAAGATCGACAGGGCTATGGCTACACCTTC. Translation gives CAGSQDRQGYGYTF. This chain uses TRBV4-3 with TRBJ1-2; 7 bases match TRBD1. Germline V gives CDR1 LGHNA, CDR2 YSLEER. The CDR3 sequence is 14 residues long.

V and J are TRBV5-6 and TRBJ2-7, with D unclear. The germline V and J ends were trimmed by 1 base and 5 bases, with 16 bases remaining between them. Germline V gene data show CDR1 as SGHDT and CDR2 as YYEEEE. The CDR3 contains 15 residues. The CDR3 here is CASSLIRGPWDEQYF. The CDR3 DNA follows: TGTGCCAGCAGCTTGATCCGAGGCCCATGGGACGAGCAGTACTTC.